These 22 T cell receptor beta chains share one sample of origin, sequenced in a study of T cell responses to AZD1222 COVID-19 vaccine. The protocol was immunoSEQ multiplex PCR, while the TCRdb copy is restricted to in-frame clones and leaves out a portion. The data contain around 65,000 clones, about four fifths of them singletons. The specimen was peripheral blood, collected 28 days after the second AZD1222 dose. The receptors were sampled from an adult who received the AZD1222 COVID-19 vaccine.

The chain joins TRBV5-5 to TRBJ1-2, with a possible D match to TRBD1 (5 bases). Germline CDR1 SGHKS, CDR2 YYEKEE (reference sequence). The CDR3 has 13 residues. V dropped 0 bases and J dropped 3 bases, with 6 bases sitting between them. This CDR3 reads CASSLDRHYGYTF. CDR3 coding DNA: TGTGCCAGCAGCTTGGACAGGCACTATGGCTACACCTTC.

On this clone: Other DNA sequences from this sample encode an identical CDR3 as well. This chain uses TRBV20-1 with TRBJ1-1; D is unclear. V shed 5 bases and J shed 3 bases, with 7 bases lying between them. Germline V gene data show CDR1 as DFQATT and CDR2 as SNEGSKA (reference sequence). This CDR3 spans 11 amino acids. DNA for the CDR3: TGCAGTGCTTCCCCACACACTGAAGCTTTCTTT. Translated, it gives CSASPHTEAFF.

The rearrangement links TRBV11-3 to TRBJ2-3, with 10 nucleotides matching TRBD1. Trimming cost V 3 bases and J 5 bases; bases outside gene matches: 11. CDR1 SGHNT and CDR2 YENEEA come from the germline V gene. The CDR3 spans 17 residues. The CDR3 sequence: CASSLGTTGGLIDTQYF. The CDR3 DNA is TGTGCCAGCAGCTTGGGAACGACAGGGGGCCTAATAGATACGCAGTATTTT.

The rearrangement links TRBV28 to TRBJ2-7, with D tentatively TRBD1 (5 bases). The length of the CDR3 is 13 residues. Trimming removed 3 bases from V and 3 bases from J, with 9 bases in between. Germline assignment: CDR1 MDHEN and CDR2 SYDVKM. CDR3 sequence: CASSFRAHYEQYF. In DNA form, the CDR3 reads TGTGCCAGCAGTTTCAGGGCGCACTACGAGCAGTACTTC.

The chain has TRBV30 and TRBJ1-2; no firm D call. The germline V and J ends were trimmed by 2 bases and 6 bases, with 16 bases remaining between them. Germline V gives CDR1 GTSNPN, CDR2 SVGIG (reference sequence). The CDR3 consists of 14 residues. The CDR3 DNA follows: TGTGCCTGGAGTCCGGGGAGAGGAAGCCATGGCTACACCTTC. Translating gives CAWSPGRGSHGYTF.

The rearrangement links TRBV7-2 to TRBJ2-3; 7 bases agree with TRBD2. After removal of 0 bases from V and 7 bases from J, the junction contained 4 bases not matched to a gene. There are 14 residues in the CDR3. Germline CDR1 and CDR2: SGHTA and FQGNSA. Here the CDR3 DNA reads TGTGCCAGCAGCTTAGCGGGAGGGCCGAATACGCAGTATTTT. Protein: CASSLAGGPNTQYF.

The chain combines TRBV9 with TRBJ2-1; TRBD2 agrees at 7 bases. Germline CDR1 SGDLS, CDR2 YYNGEE. The CDR3 has 15 residues. V trimming: 0 bases; J trimming: 8 bases; junction bases outside the gene matches: 8. As DNA, the CDR3 is TGTGCCAGCAGCGTAGAGGGCGGGAGCAGGTATGAGCAGTTCTTC. It translates to CASSVEGGSRYEQFF.

J is TRBJ2-7 and V is TRBV7-2; tentative D call: TRBD2 (7 bases). This CDR3 comprises 13 residues. V dropped 1 base and J dropped 6 bases, with 10 bases sitting between them. The germline gives CDR1 SGHTA, CDR2 FQGNSA. The CDR3 loop reads CASSLDRGAEQYF. DNA for the CDR3: TGTGCCAGCAGCTTAGATCGGGGGGCCGAGCAGTACTTC.

V and J are TRBV29-1 and TRBJ1-1; the D gene is possibly TRBD1 (6 bases). V lost 5 bases to trimming and J lost 2 bases, with 15 bases between them. Germline CDR1 and CDR2: SQVTM and ANQGSEA. The CDR3 spans 14 residues. The CDR3 reads CSVPRTESNTEAFF. Written as DNA, the CDR3 is TGCAGCGTTCCCCGGACAGAATCAAACACTGAAGCTTTCTTT.

V usage is TRBV7-9 and J usage is TRBJ1-4, with 7 nucleotides matching TRBD1. Germline lookup yields CDR1 SEHNR and CDR2 FQNEAQ (reference sequence). The CDR3 totals 16 residues. The V segment lost 6 bases and the J segment 7 bases; nucleotides outside the gene matches: 14. This CDR3 is CASSRSQGGWVEKLFF. CDR3 in DNA: TGTGCCAGCAGTCGGAGCCAGGGGGGCTGGGTTGAAAAACTGTTTTTT.

This chain connects TRBV7-9 to TRBJ1-1; 9 nucleotides line up with TRBD1. The trim removed 1 base at V and 0 bases at J, leaving 3 bases unmatched. The CDR3 spans 16 residues. Germline values: CDR1 SEHNR, CDR2 FQNEAQ (reference sequence). CDR3 in amino acids: CASSLGGDRVNTEAFF. The CDR3 DNA reads TGTGCCAGCAGCTTAGGGGGGGACAGGGTGAACACTGAAGCTTTCTTT.

The chain employs TRBV27 and TRBJ2-1; 8 positions agree with TRBD1. The junction had 6 bases not matched to a gene; V was cut back by 3 bases and J by 2 bases. CDR1 MNHEY and CDR2 SMNVEV come from the germline V gene (reference sequence). CDR3 length equals 16 residues. CDR3 coding DNA: TGTGCCAGCAGTTTCCGCGACAGGGGAGCCTACAATGAGCAGTTCTTC. It is translated as CASSFRDRGAYNEQFF.

The V and J genes are TRBV29-1 and TRBJ2-7, with 8 bases matching TRBD1. The V gene's germline CDR1 is SQVTM and CDR2 ANQGSEA. J lost 3 bases, V lost 6 bases, and 4 bases had no gene match. This CDR3 has 12 amino acids. The CDR3 here is CSVGQGIYEQYF. The DNA for the CDR3 is TGCAGCGTCGGACAGGGCATCTACGAGCAGTACTTC.

This sequence joins TRBV28 and TRBJ1-5, with 9 bases aligning to TRBD1. The germline V gene encodes CDR1 MDHEN and CDR2 SYDVKM. Unmatched junction bases numbered 6, after V lost 5 bases and J lost 7 bases. This CDR3 contains 14 residues. CDR3 sequence: CASSPGQGWQPQHF. The CDR3 bases are TGTGCCAGCAGTCCGGGACAGGGCTGGCAGCCCCAGCATTTT.

CDR3 in DNA: TGTGCCAGCAGCTTAGCGGGAGGGCCTGGCGAGCAGTTCTTC. It encodes CASSLAGGPGEQFF. V gene TRBV11-1 combines with J gene TRBJ2-1; 7 bases align to TRBD2. After removal of 0 bases from V and 10 bases from J, the junction contained 6 bases not matched to a gene. The CDR3 runs 14 residues. Germline CDR1 and CDR2: SGHAT and FQDESV (reference sequence).

The J gene is TRBJ2-7, the V gene TRBV27; 11 positions match TRBD2. Germline V gene lookup returns CDR1 MNHEY and CDR2 SMNVEV (reference sequence). The CDR3 is 14 residues long. The junction had 3 bases not matched to a gene; V was cut back by 5 bases and J by 3 bases. The CDR3 coding sequence is TGTGCCAGCAGTGGGGGGACTAGCGGCTACGAGCAGTACTTC. It translates to CASSGGTSGYEQYF.

The chain uses TRBV6-2 or TRBV6-3 and TRBJ2-4; perhaps TRBD1 as D (6 bases). The CDR3 has 15 residues. V shed 4 bases and J shed 3 bases, with 13 bases lying between them. CDR1 is MNHEY and CDR2 is SVGEGT in the germline V gene. CDR3 loop: CASSSPGHHKNIQYF. As DNA, the CDR3 is TGTGCCAGCAGTTCCCCGGGACATCACAAAAACATTCAGTACTTC.

V is TRBV19 and J is TRBJ2-1, with TRBD2 matching 11 bases. The CDR3 sequence is 15 residues long. V was clipped by 4 bases and J by 4 bases; unmatched bases: 3. Per the germline V gene, CDR1 is LNHDA and CDR2 is SQIVND (reference sequence). In DNA, the CDR3 is TGTGCCAGTAGTACCACTAGCGGGAGTTACAATGAGCAGTTCTTC. This gives the protein CASSTTSGSYNEQFF.

The genes are TRBV7-8 and TRBJ1-2; 8 bases are a match to TRBD1. After removal of 5 bases from V and 3 bases from J, the junction contained 5 bases not matched to a gene. The CDR3 length is 14 residues. Germline V CDR1 and CDR2: SGHVS, FQNEAQ. Here the CDR3 reads CASSAGGRDYGYTF. Here the CDR3 DNA reads TGTGCCAGCAGCGCAGGGGGCAGGGACTATGGCTACACCTTC.

The chain is built from TRBV6-6 and TRBJ2-3, with a tentative D call TRBD1 (5 bases). V shed 6 bases and J shed 2 bases, with 15 bases lying between them. CDR1 is MNHNY, CDR2 SVGAGI, per germline (reference sequence). The CDR3 totals 15 residues. The CDR3 loop is CASSQTDWVTDTQYF. CDR3 bases: TGTGCCAGCAGCCAGACAGATTGGGTCACAGATACGCAGTATTTT.

This chain joins TRBV19 and TRBJ1-6; perhaps TRBD1 as D (6 bases). CDR3 length: 14 amino acids. Germline loops: CDR1 LNHDA, CDR2 SQIVND (reference sequence). V was shortened by 6 bases and J by 5 bases, with 11 bases between the two germline ends. Here the CDR3 reads CASRRDTDNSPLHF. Here the CDR3 DNA reads TGTGCCAGTAGGAGGGACACCGATAATTCACCCCTCCACTTT.

The V gene is TRBV27, the J gene TRBJ1-5; D gene unclear. V lost 4 bases and J 0 bases, leaving 10 bases between the germline ends. The CDR3 has 15 residues. The germline CDR1 and CDR2 sequences are MNHEY and SMNVEV (reference sequence). The CDR3 reads CASSSGRDSNQPQHF. DNA for the CDR3: TGTGCCAGCAGTTCCGGGAGGGATAGCAATCAGCCCCAGCATTTT.